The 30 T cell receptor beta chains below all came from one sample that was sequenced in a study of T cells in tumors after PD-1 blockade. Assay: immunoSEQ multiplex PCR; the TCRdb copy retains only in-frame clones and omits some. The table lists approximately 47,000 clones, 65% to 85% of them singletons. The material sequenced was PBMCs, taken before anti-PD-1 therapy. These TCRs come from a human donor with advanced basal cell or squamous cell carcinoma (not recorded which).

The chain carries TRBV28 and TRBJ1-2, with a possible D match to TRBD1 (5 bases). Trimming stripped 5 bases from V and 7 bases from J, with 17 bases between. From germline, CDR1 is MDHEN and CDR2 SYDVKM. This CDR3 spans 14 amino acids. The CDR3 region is CASSRLQAAGGYTF. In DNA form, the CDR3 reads TGTGCCAGCAGTCGATTACAGGCCGCGGGTGGCTACACCTTC.

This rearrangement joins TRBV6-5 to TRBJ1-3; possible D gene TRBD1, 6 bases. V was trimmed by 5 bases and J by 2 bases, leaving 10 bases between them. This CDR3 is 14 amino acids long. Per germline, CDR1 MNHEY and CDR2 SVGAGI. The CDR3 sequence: CASSQTGTGNTIYF. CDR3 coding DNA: TGTGCCAGCAGTCAGACAGGCACTGGAAACACCATATATTTT.

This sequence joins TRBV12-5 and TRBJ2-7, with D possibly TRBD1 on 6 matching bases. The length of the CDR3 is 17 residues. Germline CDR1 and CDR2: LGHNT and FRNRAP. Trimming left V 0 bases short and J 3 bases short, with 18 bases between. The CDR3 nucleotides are TGTGCTAGTGGTTTGGTACGGGACACGTTGGTCGTCTACGAGCAGTACTTC. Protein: CASGLVRDTLVVYEQYF.

Written as DNA, the CDR3 is TGTGCCAGCAGTGACTCGGCAGCGAGGGTAGACACTGAAGCTTTCTTT. It is translated as CASSDSAARVDTEAFF. The genes are TRBV25-1 and TRBJ1-1; D uncertain. This CDR3 has 16 amino acids. CDR1 MGHDK and CDR2 SYGVNS come from the germline V gene. The V gene lost 3 bases and the J gene lost 3 bases, with 17 bases spanning the gap.

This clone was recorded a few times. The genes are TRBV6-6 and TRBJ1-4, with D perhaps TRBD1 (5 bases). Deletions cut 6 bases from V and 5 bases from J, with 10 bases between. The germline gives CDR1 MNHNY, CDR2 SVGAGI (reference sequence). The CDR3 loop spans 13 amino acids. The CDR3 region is CASSWRGNEKLFF. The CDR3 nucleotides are TGTGCCAGCAGCTGGCGGGGCAATGAAAAACTGTTTTTT.

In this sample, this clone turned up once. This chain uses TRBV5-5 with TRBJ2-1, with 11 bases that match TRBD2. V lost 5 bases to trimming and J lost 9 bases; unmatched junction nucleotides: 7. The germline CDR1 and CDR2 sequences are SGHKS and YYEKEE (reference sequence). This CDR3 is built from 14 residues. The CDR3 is CASSVAGGPREQFF. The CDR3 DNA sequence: TGTGCCAGCAGTGTAGCGGGAGGGCCGCGTGAGCAGTTCTTC.

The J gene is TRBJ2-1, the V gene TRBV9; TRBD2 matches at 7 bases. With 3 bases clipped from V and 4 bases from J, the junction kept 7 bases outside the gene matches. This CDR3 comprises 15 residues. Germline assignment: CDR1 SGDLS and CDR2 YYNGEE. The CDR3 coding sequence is TGTGCCAGCAGCGCCGCCGGGACTACATACAATGAGCAGTTCTTC. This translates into CASSAAGTTYNEQFF.

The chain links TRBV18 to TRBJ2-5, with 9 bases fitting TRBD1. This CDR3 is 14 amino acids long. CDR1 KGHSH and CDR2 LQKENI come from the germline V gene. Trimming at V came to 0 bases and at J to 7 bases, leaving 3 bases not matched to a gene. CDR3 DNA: TGTGCCAGCTCACCACCGGGACAGGGCGCGACCCAGTACTTC. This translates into CASSPPGQGATQYF. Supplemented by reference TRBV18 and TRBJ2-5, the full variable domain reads NAGVMQNPRHLVRRRGQEARLRCSPMKGHSHVYWYRQLPEEGLKFMVYLQKENIIDESGMPKERFSAEFPKEGPSILRIQQVVRGDSAAYFCASSPPGQGATQYFGPGTRLLVL.

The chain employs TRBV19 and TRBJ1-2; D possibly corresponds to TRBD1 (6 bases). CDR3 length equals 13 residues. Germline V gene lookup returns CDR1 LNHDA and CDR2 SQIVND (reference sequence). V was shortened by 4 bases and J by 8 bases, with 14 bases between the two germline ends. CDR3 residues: CASSRQAAGGYTF. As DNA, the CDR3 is TGTGCCAGTAGTAGACAGGCCGCGGGGGGCTACACCTTC.

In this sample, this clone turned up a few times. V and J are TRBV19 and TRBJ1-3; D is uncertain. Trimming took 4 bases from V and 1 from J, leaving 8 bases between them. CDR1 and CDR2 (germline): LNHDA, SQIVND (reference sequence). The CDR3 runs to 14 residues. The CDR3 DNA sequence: TGTGCCAGTAGTACGCTAGGGTCTGGAAACACCATATATTTT. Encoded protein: CASSTLGSGNTIYF.

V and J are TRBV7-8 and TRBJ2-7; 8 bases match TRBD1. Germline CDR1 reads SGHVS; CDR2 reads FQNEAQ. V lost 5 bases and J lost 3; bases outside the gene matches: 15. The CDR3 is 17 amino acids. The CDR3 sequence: CASSAGQGFGSLYEQYF. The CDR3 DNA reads TGTGCCAGCAGCGCAGGACAGGGATTTGGTTCCCTCTACGAGCAGTACTTC.

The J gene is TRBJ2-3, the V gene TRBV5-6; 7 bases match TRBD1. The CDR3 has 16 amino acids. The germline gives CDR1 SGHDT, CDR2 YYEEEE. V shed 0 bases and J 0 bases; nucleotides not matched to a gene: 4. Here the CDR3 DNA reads TGTGCCAGCAGCTTGGGGGGACAGTTGAGCACAGATACGCAGTATTTT. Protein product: CASSLGGQLSTDTQYF.

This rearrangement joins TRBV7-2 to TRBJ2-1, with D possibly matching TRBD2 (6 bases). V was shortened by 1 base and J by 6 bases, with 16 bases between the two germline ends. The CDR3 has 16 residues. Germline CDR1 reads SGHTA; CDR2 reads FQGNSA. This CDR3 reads CASSLGSGSGINEQFF. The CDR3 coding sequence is TGTGCCAGCAGCTTAGGTAGCGGTTCAGGCATCAATGAGCAGTTCTTC. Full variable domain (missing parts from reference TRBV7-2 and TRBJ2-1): GAGVSQSPSNKVTEKGKDVELRCDPISGHTALYWYRQSLGQGLEFLIYFQGNSAPDKSGLPSDRFSAERTGGSVSTLTIQRTQQEDSAVYLCASSLGSGSGINEQFFGPGTRLTVL.

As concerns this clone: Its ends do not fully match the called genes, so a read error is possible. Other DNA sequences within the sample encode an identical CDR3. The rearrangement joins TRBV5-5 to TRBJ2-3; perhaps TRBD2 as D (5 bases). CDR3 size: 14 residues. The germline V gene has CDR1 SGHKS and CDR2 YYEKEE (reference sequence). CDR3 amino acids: CASSSGENTDTQYF. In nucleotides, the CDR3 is TGCGCCAGCAGCTCCGGGGAGAACACAGATACGCAGTATTTT.

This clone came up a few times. The CDR3 DNA is TGTGCCAGCAGCGCCCTCGGCGGAGGTTTTGAAAAACTGTTTTTT. Amino acids: CASSALGGGFEKLFF. J is TRBJ1-4 and V is TRBV9; D uncertain. CDR1 SGDLS and CDR2 YYNGEE come from the germline V gene. The CDR3 covers 15 residues. V dropped 3 bases and J dropped 7 bases, with 16 bases sitting between them.

The DNA for the CDR3 is TGTGCCACCAGCGGCAGGACAGGGAAGACCTCCTACGAGCAGTACTTC. Translation gives CATSGRTGKTSYEQYF. The chain links TRBV15 to TRBJ2-7; 8 bases are a match to TRBD1. Per germline, CDR1 LNHNV and CDR2 YYDKDF (reference sequence). This CDR3 contains 16 residues. The junction had 9 bases not matched to a gene; V was cut back by 5 bases and J by 0 bases.

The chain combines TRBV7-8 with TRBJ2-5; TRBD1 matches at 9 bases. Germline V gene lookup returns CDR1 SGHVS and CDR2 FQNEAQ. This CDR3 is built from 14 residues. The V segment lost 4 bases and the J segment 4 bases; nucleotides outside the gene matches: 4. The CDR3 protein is CASSWDREGETQYF. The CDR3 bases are TGTGCCAGCAGCTGGGACAGGGAGGGAGAGACCCAGTACTTC.

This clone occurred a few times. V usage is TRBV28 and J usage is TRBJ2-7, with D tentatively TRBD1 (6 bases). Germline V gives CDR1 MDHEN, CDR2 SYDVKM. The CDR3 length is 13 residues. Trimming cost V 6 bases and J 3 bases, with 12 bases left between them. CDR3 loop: CASRPGHNYEQYF. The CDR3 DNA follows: TGTGCCAGCAGACCGGGACACAACTACGAGCAGTACTTC.

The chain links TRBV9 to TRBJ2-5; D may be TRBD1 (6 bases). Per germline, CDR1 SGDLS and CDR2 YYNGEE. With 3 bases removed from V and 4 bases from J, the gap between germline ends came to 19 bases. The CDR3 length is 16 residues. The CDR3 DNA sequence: TGTGCCAGCAGCGAAACGATAGGCCGAGGGGGAGAGACCCAGTACTTC. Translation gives CASSETIGRGGETQYF.

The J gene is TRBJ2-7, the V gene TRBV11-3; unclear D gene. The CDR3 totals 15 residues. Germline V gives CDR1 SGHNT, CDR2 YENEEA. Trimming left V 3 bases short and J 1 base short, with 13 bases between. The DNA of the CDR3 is TGTGCCAGCAGCTTCAGAGCGTACAATTCCTACGAGCAGTACTTC. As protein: CASSFRAYNSYEQYF.

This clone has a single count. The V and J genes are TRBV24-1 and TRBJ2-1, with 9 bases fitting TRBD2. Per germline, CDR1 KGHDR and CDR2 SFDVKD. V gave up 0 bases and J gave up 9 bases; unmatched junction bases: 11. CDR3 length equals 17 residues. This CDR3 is CATSDLGLAGSGGEQFF. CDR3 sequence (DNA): TGTGCCACCAGTGATTTGGGGCTAGCGGGGAGTGGGGGTGAGCAGTTCTTC.

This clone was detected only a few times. CDR3 sequence (DNA): TGTGCCAGCAGCTTAGCGGGAATTTACGAGCAGTACTTC. Its translation is CASSLAGIYEQYF. The rearrangement links TRBV7-8 to TRBJ2-7; D remains ambiguous. Trimming left V 0 bases short and J 4 bases short, with 7 bases between. The germline CDR1 and CDR2 sequences are SGHVS and FQNEAQ. This CDR3 spans 13 amino acids.

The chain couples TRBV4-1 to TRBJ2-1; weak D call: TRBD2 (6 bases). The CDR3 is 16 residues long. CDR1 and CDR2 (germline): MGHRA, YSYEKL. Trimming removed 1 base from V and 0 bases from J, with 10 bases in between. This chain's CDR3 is CASSQVGSGSYNEQFF. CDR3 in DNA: TGCGCCAGCAGCCAAGTGGGTAGCGGCTCCTACAATGAGCAGTTCTTC.

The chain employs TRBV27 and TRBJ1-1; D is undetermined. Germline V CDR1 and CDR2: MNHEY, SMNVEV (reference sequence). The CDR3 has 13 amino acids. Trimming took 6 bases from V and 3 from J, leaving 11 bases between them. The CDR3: CASSPGAYTEAFF. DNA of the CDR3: TGTGCCAGCAGCCCAGGAGCGTACACTGAAGCTTTCTTT.

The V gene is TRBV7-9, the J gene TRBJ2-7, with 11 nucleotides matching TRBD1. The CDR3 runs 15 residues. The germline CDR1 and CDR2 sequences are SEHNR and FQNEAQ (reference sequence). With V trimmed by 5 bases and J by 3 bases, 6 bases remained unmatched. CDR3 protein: CASSTPGQGVYEQYF. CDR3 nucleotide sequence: TGTGCCAGCAGCACCCCGGGACAGGGGGTCTACGAGCAGTACTTC. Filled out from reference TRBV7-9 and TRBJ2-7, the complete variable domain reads DTGVSQNPRHKITKRGQNVTFRCDPISEHNRLYWYRQTLGQGPEFLTYFQNEAQLEKSRLLSDRFSAERPKGSFSTLEIQRTEQGDSAMYLCASSTPGQGVYEQYFGPGTRLTVT.

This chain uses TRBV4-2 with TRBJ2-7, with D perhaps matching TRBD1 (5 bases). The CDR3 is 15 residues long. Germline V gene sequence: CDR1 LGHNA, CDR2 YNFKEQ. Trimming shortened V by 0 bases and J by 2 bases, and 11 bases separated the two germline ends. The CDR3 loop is CASSQDAGSAYEQYF. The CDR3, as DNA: TGTGCCAGCAGCCAAGACGCAGGGTCGGCCTACGAGCAGTACTTC.

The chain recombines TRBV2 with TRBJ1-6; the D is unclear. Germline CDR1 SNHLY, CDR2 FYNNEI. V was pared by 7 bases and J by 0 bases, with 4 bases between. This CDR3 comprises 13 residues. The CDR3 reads CASKSSYNSPLHF. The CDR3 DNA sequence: TGTGCCAGCAAGAGCTCCTATAATTCACCCCTCCACTTT. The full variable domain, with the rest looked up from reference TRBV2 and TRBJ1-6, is EPEVTQTPSHQVTQMGQEVILRCVPISNHLYFYWYRQILGQKVEFLVSFYNNEISEKSEIFDDQFSVERPDGSNFTLKIRSTKLEDSAMYFCASKSSYNSPLHFGNGTRLTVT.

Here the CDR3 reads CASSVIAGGTDTQYF. In nucleotides, the CDR3 is TGTGCCAGCAGTGTCATAGCGGGGGGCACAGATACGCAGTATTTT. The genes are TRBV27 and TRBJ2-3; the match to TRBD2 covers 9 bases. V shed 5 bases and J 1 base; nucleotides not matched to a gene: 4. This CDR3 has 15 amino acids. The germline V gene encodes CDR1 MNHEY and CDR2 SMNVEV (reference sequence).

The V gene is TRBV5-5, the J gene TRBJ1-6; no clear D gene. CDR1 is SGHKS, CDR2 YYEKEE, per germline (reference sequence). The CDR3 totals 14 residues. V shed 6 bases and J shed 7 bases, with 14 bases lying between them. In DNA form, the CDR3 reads TGTGCCAGCATCACCGACGTGGGAAATTCACCCCTCCACTTT. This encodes CASITDVGNSPLHF.

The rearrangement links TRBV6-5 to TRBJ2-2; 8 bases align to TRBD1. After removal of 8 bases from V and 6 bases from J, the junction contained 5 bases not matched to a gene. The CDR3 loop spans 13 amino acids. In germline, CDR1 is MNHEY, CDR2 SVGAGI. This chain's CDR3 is CASGLTGAGELFF. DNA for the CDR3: TGTGCCAGCGGCCTGACAGGGGCCGGGGAGCTGTTTTTT.